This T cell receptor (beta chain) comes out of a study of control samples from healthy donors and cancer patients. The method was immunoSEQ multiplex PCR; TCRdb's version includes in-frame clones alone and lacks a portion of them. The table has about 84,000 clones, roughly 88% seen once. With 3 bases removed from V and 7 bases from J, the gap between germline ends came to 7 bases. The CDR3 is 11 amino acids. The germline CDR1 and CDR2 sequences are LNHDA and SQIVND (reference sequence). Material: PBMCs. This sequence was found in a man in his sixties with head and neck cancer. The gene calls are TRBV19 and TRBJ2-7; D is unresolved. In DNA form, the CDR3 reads TGTGCCAGTAGTATGCACGGAGAGCAGTACTTC. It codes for CASSMHGEQYF. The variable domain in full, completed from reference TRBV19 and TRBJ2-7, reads DGGITQSPKYLFRKEGQNVTLSCEQNLNHDAMYWYRQDPGQGLRLIYYSQIVNDFQKGDIAEGYSVSREKKESFPLTVTSAQKNPTAFYLCASSMHGEQYFGPGTRLTVT.